The 8 T cell receptor beta chains below come from one sample, sequenced in a study of blood T cell repertoires in COVID-19. Profiling relied on immunoSEQ multiplex PCR, and the TCRdb table lists in-frame clones only, not all of them. Among about 100,000 clones listed, 88% were seen once. The sequencing input was peripheral blood. The receptors stem from a human donor in a cohort sampled during active COVID-19.

The chain is built from TRBV19 and TRBJ1-2; 7 bases align to TRBD1. The CDR3 is made up of 13 amino acids. CDR1 is LNHDA, CDR2 SQIVND, per germline (reference sequence). V shed 6 bases, J shed 3 bases, and the junction held 4 bases outside the gene matches. CDR3 loop: CASSPQGDYGYTF. The CDR3 DNA reads TGTGCCAGTAGCCCCCAGGGGGACTATGGCTACACCTTC.

The chain recombines TRBV27 with TRBJ1-4, with 7 bases matching TRBD1. This CDR3 is built from 13 residues. Germline values: CDR1 MNHEY, CDR2 SMNVEV (reference sequence). V shed 8 bases and J 6 bases; nucleotides not matched to a gene: 6. CDR3 sequence reads: CASGTGVHEKLFF. In DNA, the CDR3 is TGTGCCAGCGGAACAGGGGTACATGAAAAACTGTTTTTT.

The rearrangement links TRBV28 to TRBJ2-5, with a possible D match to TRBD2 (6 bases). This CDR3 has 12 amino acids. Deletions cut 7 bases from V and 1 base from J, with 7 bases between. Germline CDR1 and CDR2: MDHEN and SYDVKM. This CDR3 reads CASMGLQETQYF. Written as DNA, the CDR3 is TGTGCCAGCATGGGACTCCAAGAGACCCAGTACTTC.

V and J are TRBV27 and TRBJ2-7; D perhaps matches TRBD1 (5 bases). The germline CDR1 and CDR2 sequences are MNHEY and SMNVEV (reference sequence). The CDR3 has 16 residues. The V gene lost 7 bases and the J gene lost 6 bases, with 25 bases spanning the gap. The CDR3 nucleotides are TGTGCCAGCACCAAAATGGGGCCCCTGGGGCCAGGCGAGCAGTACTTC. Protein sequence: CASTKMGPLGPGEQYF.

The chain carries TRBV10-3 and TRBJ1-6, with D unclear. The CDR3 contains 13 residues. Germline V gene sequence: CDR1 ENHRY, CDR2 SYGVKD. V lost 5 bases and J 8 bases, leaving 10 bases between the germline ends. The CDR3 sequence is CAISPRDYSPLHF. The DNA of the CDR3 is TGTGCCATCAGTCCACGAGATTATTCACCCCTCCACTTT.

The chain employs TRBV29-1 and TRBJ1-1; D may be TRBD1 (6 bases). Germline loops: CDR1 SQVTM, CDR2 ANQGSEA. This CDR3 comprises 13 residues. V lost 4 bases and J lost 3, with 12 bases in between. The CDR3 loop reads CSVGGRGHTEAFF. The CDR3 DNA is TGCAGCGTTGGAGGCAGGGGTCACACTGAAGCTTTCTTT.

V is TRBV3-1 (or the pseudogene TRBV3-2) and J is TRBJ2-1; weak D call: TRBD1 (6 bases). The CDR3 has 16 amino acids. V was trimmed by 4 bases and J by 5 bases, leaving 18 bases between them. CDR1 and CDR2 from the germline V gene are LGHDT and YNNKEL (reference sequence). CDR3 loop: CASSPLSRGGNNEQFF. CDR3 bases: TGTGCCAGCAGCCCCCTTAGTCGAGGGGGAAACAATGAGCAGTTCTTC.

This clone was observed a handful of times. The V call is TRBV18, the J call TRBJ2-1; 12 bases are a match to TRBD1. Germline trimming cut 8 bases from V and 6 bases from J; bases unmatched to any gene: 8. The CDR3 extends over 15 amino acids. From germline, CDR1 is KGHSH and CDR2 LQKENI. The CDR3 region is CASARGQGAANEQFF. Written as DNA, the CDR3 is TGTGCCAGCGCGCGGGGACAGGGGGCTGCCAATGAGCAGTTCTTC. The full variable domain, completed using reference TRBV18 and TRBJ2-1, is NAGVMQNPRHLVRRRGQEARLRCSPMKGHSHVYWYRQLPEEGLKFMVYLQKENIIDESGMPKERFSAEFPKEGPSILRIQQVVRGDSAAYFCASARGQGAANEQFFGPGTRLTVL.